Listed below are T cell receptor beta chains from one sample, sequenced in a study of blood T cell repertoires in COVID-19. TCRdb's table, derived via immunoSEQ multiplex PCR, lists solely in-frame clones and lacks some. The sample contains under 500,000 clones, approximately 92% of which appear only once. Sequencing was carried out using PBMCs or T cells enriched from blood (not recorded which). These receptors came from a man between 25 and 39 years old who had recovered from COVID-19. Both conserved end residues are part of each CDR3. The D gene is left open where the match is weak. Rows may omit the clone size; those that give it use once, few, many or a size class.

>TRBV6-4|-|TRBD2|TRBJ2-3
CASSESGSPDTQYF
TGTGCCAGCAGTGAGAGCGGGAGTCCAGATACGCAGTATTTT
>TRBV19|-|-|TRBJ2-7
CASSIGLTYEQYF
TGTGCCAGTAGTATTGGGCTAACCTACGAGCAGTACTTC
>TRBV29-1|-|TRBD1|TRBJ1-2
CSVLTGEGYGYTF
TGCAGCGTATTAACAGGGGAAGGCTATGGCTACACCTTC
>TRBV18|-|TRBD1|TRBJ2-7
CASSPQGADEQYF
TGTGCCAGCTCACCCCAGGGGGCCGACGAGCAGTACTTC
>TRBV29-1|once|TRBD1|TRBJ1-2
CSVGTGTGGGYTF
TGCAGCGTTGGAACCGGGACAGGCGGTGGCTACACCTTC
>TRBV5-1|-|TRBD2|TRBJ2-7
CASSFGTSGASYEQYF
TGCGCCAGCAGCTTCGGGACTAGCGGGGCTTCCTACGAGCAGTACTTC
>TRBV19|-|TRBD2|TRBJ2-7
CASSIDPPSGRQYEQYF
TGTGCCAGTAGTATAGACCCCCCTAGCGGGAGGCAGTACGAGCAGTACTTC
>TRBV7-9|-|-|TRBJ2-2
CASSSKIRTGELFF
TGTGCCAGCAGCTCAAAAATTCGGACCGGGGAGCTGTTTTTT
>TRBV5-1|-|-|TRBJ2-2
CASSPDSNTGELFF
TGCGCCAGCAGCCCTGACTCAAACACCGGGGAGCTGTTTTTT
>TRBV5-6|many|-|TRBJ2-7
CASSLFEALLVSHEQYF
TGTGCCAGCAGCCTCTTCGAGGCTCTTTTAGTAAGCCACGAGCAGTACTTC
>TRBV27|-|TRBD1|TRBJ2-6
CASSPGQGAPGANVLTF
TGTGCCAGCAGCCCAGGACAGGGGGCGCCCGGGGCCAACGTCCTGACTTTC
>TRBV7-9|-|TRBD2|TRBJ2-1
CASSLSGAGNEQFF
TGTGCCAGCAGCTTATCTGGAGCGGGGAATGAGCAGTTCTTC
>TRBV6-1|-|-|TRBJ1-5
CASSEWVRGDQPQHF
TGTGCCAGCAGTGAATGGGTCAGGGGCGATCAGCCCCAGCATTTT
>TRBV9|-|TRBD2|TRBJ2-7
CASSPTSGSTAYEQYF
TGTGCCAGCAGCCCGACTAGCGGGAGCACGGCCTACGAGCAGTACTTC
>TRBV30|-|-|TRBJ2-7
CAWSGKGRGSSYEQYF
TGTGCCTGGAGTGGAAAAGGTAGGGGGAGCTCCTACGAGCAGTACTTC
>TRBV5-6|-|TRBD2|TRBJ2-5
CASSFGTSGTSRETQYF
TGTGCCAGCAGCTTCGGGACTAGCGGTACCAGCCGGGAGACCCAGTACTTC
>TRBV28|-|-|TRBJ2-5
CASRASAETQYF
TGTGCCAGCAGGGCTAGCGCGGAGACCCAGTACTTC
>TRBV7-2|-|-|TRBJ1-2
CASSHAAGGGYTF
TGTGCCAGCAGTCATGCCGCCGGAGGCGGCTACACCTTC
>TRBV2|once|TRBD2|TRBJ2-7
CASSGRLAENYEQYF
TGTGCCAGCAGTGGACGACTAGCGGAAAACTACGAGCAGTACTTC
>TRBV27|-|-|TRBJ2-7
CASSQQGWIYEQYF
TGTGCCAGCAGTCAACAGGGCTGGATATACGAGCAGTACTTC
>TRBV12-3/TRBV12-4|-|TRBD1|TRBJ1-1
CASGTAMNTEAFF
TGTGCCAGCGGGACAGCAATGAACACTGAAGCTTTCTTT